This T cell receptor (beta chain) was recovered during a study of blood T cells in healthy people across ages. As to this clonotype: Its target is not known.

PCR was performed a second time for roughly 7 to 11 cycles using a sample-barcoded 5' primer and a J-beta primer mix. MiXCR, run by TCRdb on the 5' RACE reads, gives a single entry per CDR3 protein. Counted here are about 1,500,000 distinct CDR3 sequences, roughly 45% occurring once; the ten biggest clones make up roughly 8.2%. The germline V gene encodes CDR1 SQVTM and CDR2 ANQGSEA. The CDR3 is 16 residues long. V dropped 5 bases and J dropped 1 base, with 20 bases sitting between them. Study results and limitations: A conclusive naive versus antigen-experienced comparison was prevented by the unsorted PBMCs. Older age coincided with a roughly linear decline in TCR beta diversity per million T cells. Investigators treated diversity estimates from one million T cells as underestimates.

The receptor was derived from a woman aged 18 to 35 in good health. The material sequenced was blood. This sequence joins TRBV29-1 and TRBJ1-1; a possible D gene is TRBD1 (5 bases). CDR3: CSVRGEIQGENTEAFF. CDR3 in DNA: TGCAGCGTTCGAGGCGAAATTCAGGGAGAGAACACTGAAGCTTTCTTT.